Presented here are 15 T cell receptor beta chains from one specimen sequenced in a study of blood T cell repertoires in COVID-19. Libraries were prepared by immunoSEQ multiplex PCR; TCRdb keeps only in-frame clonotypes and omits some of them. The sample consists of approximately 50,000 clones, around 85% of them appearing once. The sequenced material came from peripheral blood. The receptors here all came from a man aged 60 to 69 with acute or convalescent COVID-19.

V usage is TRBV30 and J usage is TRBJ2-7; 9 bases are a match to TRBD1. This CDR3 spans 12 amino acids. J gave up 6 bases and V 4 bases, and 4 bases lay outside the gene matches. Germline loops: CDR1 GTSNPN, CDR2 SVGIG (reference sequence). The CDR3 loop is CAWKGTGSEQYF. CDR3 DNA: TGTGCCTGGAAAGGGACAGGGAGCGAGCAGTACTTC.

This clone appeared once. This sequence joins TRBV29-1 and TRBJ2-5; 7 nucleotides align to TRBD1. The germline gives CDR1 SQVTM, CDR2 ANQGSEA. V dropped 4 bases and J dropped 4; count of bases not matched to a gene: 6. The CDR3 has 13 amino acids. CDR3 sequence (DNA): TGCAGCGTTGGACAGGGAAAGGGAGAGACCCAGTACTTC. Translating it yields CSVGQGKGETQYF.

The chain carries TRBV28 and TRBJ1-6; 9 bases map to TRBD1. Germline CDR1 is MDHEN and CDR2 is SYDVKM. Trimming took 5 bases from V and 6 from J; bases not matched to a gene: 5. The CDR3 runs to 15 residues. CDR3 DNA: TGTGCCAGCAGTGACCCGGGACAGGGTAATTCACCCCTCCACTTT. Translating gives CASSDPGQGNSPLHF.

This clone came up a few times. J is TRBJ1-5 and V is TRBV18; D unresolved. This CDR3 has 15 residues. V gave up 2 bases and J gave up 5 bases, with 13 bases separating them. The germline CDR1 and CDR2 sequences are KGHSH and LQKENI. DNA for the CDR3: TGTGCCAGCTCACCATCGTCCGGGTACCATCAGCCCCAGCATTTT. Residues: CASSPSSGYHQPQHF.

The chain has TRBV30 and TRBJ1-1, with D uncertain. The CDR3 runs 13 residues. The germline V gene encodes CDR1 GTSNPN and CDR2 SVGIG (reference sequence). V gave up 4 bases and J gave up 3 bases, with 12 bases separating them. The CDR3 spells CAWKNVADTEAFF. In DNA, the CDR3 is TGTGCCTGGAAAAATGTTGCGGACACTGAAGCTTTCTTT.

The gene calls are TRBV5-1 and TRBJ2-7; D remains unclear. The ends were cut back, 0 bases at V and 3 bases at J, with 7 bases in the middle. CDR1 is SGHRS, CDR2 YFSETQ, per germline. The CDR3 extends over 13 amino acids. The CDR3 sequence is CASSLGPHYEQYF. CDR3 DNA: TGCGCCAGCAGCTTGGGGCCCCACTACGAGCAGTACTTC.

The chain recombines TRBV3-1 (or the pseudogene TRBV3-2) with TRBJ2-7; 7 nucleotides line up with TRBD1. The CDR3 is 17 amino acids. The germline gives CDR1 LGHDT, CDR2 YNNKEL (reference sequence). Germline trimming cut 6 bases from V and 3 bases from J; bases unmatched to any gene: 17. The DNA for the CDR3 is TGTGCCAGCAGTCCCCCAAAGGGGGCGGGCGGCGTCTACGAGCAGTACTTC. This gives the protein CASSPPKGAGGVYEQYF.

V is TRBV11-2 and J is TRBJ1-4; D is possibly TRBD1 (5 bases). From germline, CDR1 is SGHAT and CDR2 FQNNGV. Trimming took off 2 bases at V and 1 base at J, with 11 bases between the two ends. The CDR3 has 16 amino acids. CDR3 protein: CASSLWSGGTNEKLFF. The CDR3 DNA is TGTGCCAGCAGCTTATGGTCGGGGGGAACTAATGAAAAACTGTTTTTT.

The chain carries TRBV7-8 and TRBJ2-5, with D perhaps matching TRBD1 (6 bases). V was clipped by 4 bases and J by 5 bases, with 17 bases between them. The CDR3 runs to 15 residues. CDR1 and CDR2 (germline): SGHVS, FQNEAQ. The CDR3 here is CASSYQGQGEETQYF. The CDR3 DNA follows: TGTGCCAGCAGCTATCAGGGGCAGGGAGAGGAGACCCAGTACTTC.

The V and J genes are TRBV28 and TRBJ1-1; no reliable D call. The germline V gene has CDR1 MDHEN and CDR2 SYDVKM. Trimming cost V 3 bases and J 3 bases, with 8 bases left between them. The CDR3 consists of 13 residues. CDR3 protein: CASSFLRDTEAFF. Written as DNA, the CDR3 is TGTGCCAGCAGTTTCCTTCGGGACACTGAAGCTTTCTTT. The whole variable domain, remainder taken from reference TRBV28 and TRBJ1-1, is DVKVTQSSRYLVKRTGEKVFLECVQDMDHENMFWYRQDPGLGLRLIYFSYDVKMKEKGDIPEGYSVSREKKERFSLILESASTNQTSMYLCASSFLRDTEAFFGQGTRLTVV.

The rearrangement links TRBV5-1 to TRBJ2-3; 8 nucleotides align to TRBD1. V trimming: 4 bases; J trimming: 6 bases; junction bases outside the gene matches: 7. The CDR3 length is 14 residues. Germline V gives CDR1 SGHRS, CDR2 YFSETQ. CDR3 region: CASSRGQGPDTQYF. The DNA for the CDR3 is TGCGCCAGCAGCCGCGGACAGGGCCCCGATACGCAGTATTTT.

The chain is built from TRBV4-1 and TRBJ2-1; D not certain. Trimming pared 5 bases from V and 3 bases from J, leaving 2 bases between. The CDR3 loop spans 11 amino acids. Germline-derived CDR1 and CDR2 are MGHRA and YSYEKL. The CDR3 DNA reads as TGCGCCAGCAGCTACTACAATGAGCAGTTCTTC. Translating gives CASSYYNEQFF.

Here the CDR3 reads CASSSPGQSTDTQYF. CDR3 DNA: TGTGCCAGCAGCTCTCCGGGACAGAGCACAGATACGCAGTATTTT. V is TRBV7-3 and J is TRBJ2-3; TRBD1 aligns across 7 bases. Per the germline V gene, CDR1 is SGHTA and CDR2 is FQGTGA. Losses at the gene ends were 4 bases for V and 0 bases for J; bases not matched to a gene: 4. The CDR3 covers 15 residues.

The V gene is TRBV7-5, the J gene TRBJ2-1; the table's D call, TRBD1, has no DNA check behind it. TRBV7-5 represents a pseudogene. This CDR3 has 15 amino acids. CDR3 nucleotides: TGTGTCAGAAGCTTAGTCCAGGGGGACTACAATGAGCAGTTCTTC. Translation: CVRSLVQGDYNEQFF.

About this clone: The CDR3 does not end in the conserved phenylalanine or tryptophan, so this is likely a read error. The DNA is left out, because the CDR3 cannot be placed on it with certainty; the CDR3 is given as TCRdb lists it. This rearrangement joins TRBV5-1 to TRBJ2-7; the table's D call of TRBD2 was not tested on the DNA. The CDR3 sequence runs 9 residues, both termini included. Germline lookup yields CDR1 SGHRS and CDR2 YFSETQ. The CDR3: CASSLGRRL.